This TCR beta chain was observed in a study of CD8+CD57+ T cells in acquired aplastic anemia. Study at large: DNA per sorted CD4+ or CD8+ sample ranged about 0.17 to 27.4 ug, averaging 3.2 ug. General study results and limits: Patients shared around 31 CD8+ CDR3 sequences with controls.

This clonotype has more than one count but fewer than ten. Its antigen is unknown. CDR3 and TCR beta VDJ profiling relied on genomic DNA as the template. TCRdb re-derived calls from the reads in MiXCR, one entry per CDR3 protein. The repertoire has under 200,000 distinct CDR3 sequences, 40% to 50% of them found once; the top ten carry roughly 30%. All patients picked for sequencing had shown, by flow cytometry, an expansion of CD8+CD57+ cells. Severe acquired aplastic anemia was the diagnosis recorded for all patients. Blood was sampled before the patients had received any therapy. The origin of this receptor is a human donor with aplastic anemia. The source material was sorted CD4+, CD8+, or CD8+CD57+ T cells (not recorded which) from PBMCs.

CDR3: CASSMVTRDEQFF. The CDR3 nucleotides read TGTGCCAGTAGTATGGTAACGAGGGATGAGCAGTTCTTC. V and J are TRBV19 and TRBJ2-1; perhaps TRBD2 as D (5 bases). Germline lookup yields CDR1 LNHDA and CDR2 SQIVND (reference sequence). The CDR3 runs 13 residues. Trimming removed 3 bases at V and 8 bases at J, with 11 bases between.